The 27 T cell receptor beta chains presented below share a single source sample, sequenced in a study of cytomegalovirus exposure and HLA in healthy donors. PCR employed 60 Vbeta and 13 Jbeta primers. Here immunoSEQ multiplex PCR was the method, and the copy in TCRdb shows in-frame clones only, minus some. This sample has 200,000 to 250,000 clones, with roughly 80% found just once. The source material was PBMCs. These TCRs come from a woman between 40 and 50 years old in good health and CMV-seropositive.

V is TRBV19 and J is TRBJ2-7; TRBD1 aligns across 11 bases. J was trimmed by 4 bases and V by 6 bases; bases with no gene match: 8. The germline gives CDR1 LNHDA, CDR2 SQIVND (reference sequence). This CDR3 is 15 amino acids long. CDR3 DNA: TGTGCCAGTAGCCTCGGGACAGGGGGTACTTACGAGCAGTACTTC. Protein: CASSLGTGGTYEQYF. Variable domain in full (rest from reference TRBV19 and TRBJ2-7): DGGITQSPKYLFRKEGQNVTLSCEQNLNHDAMYWYRQDPGQGLRLIYYSQIVNDFQKGDIAEGYSVSREKKESFPLTVTSAQKNPTAFYLCASSLGTGGTYEQYFGPGTRLTVT.

The chain joins TRBV5-1 to TRBJ2-3; 9 bases agree with TRBD2. With V trimmed by 4 bases and J by 6 bases, 15 bases remained unmatched. Germline V lookup: CDR1 SGHRS, CDR2 YFSETQ. The CDR3 contains 17 residues. This chain's CDR3 is CASSRRGSGRPGDTQYF. The CDR3, as DNA: TGCGCCAGCAGCCGACGAGGGAGCGGGAGGCCGGGGGATACGCAGTATTTT.

This clone was seen only once. This chain uses TRBV4-3 with TRBJ2-5, with D unclear. CDR1 LGHNA and CDR2 YSLEER come from the germline V gene. The CDR3 totals 15 residues. V was clipped by 2 bases and J by 4 bases, with 14 bases between them. CDR3 residues: CASSQRMARSETQYF. The CDR3 DNA follows: TGCGCCAGCAGCCAAAGGATGGCCAGGTCAGAGACCCAGTACTTC.

This clone came up once. CDR3 region: CASSLSGGPTMTQFF. The CDR3 DNA reads TGCGCCAGCAGCTTAAGCGGGGGACCTACAATGACGCAGTTCTTC. The chain links TRBV5-1 to TRBJ2-1, with TRBD2 matching 8 bases. After removal of 2 bases from V and 12 bases from J, the junction contained 13 bases not matched to a gene. The CDR3 totals 15 residues. Germline CDR1 SGHRS, CDR2 YFSETQ.

The chain employs TRBV9 and TRBJ2-1; D is perhaps TRBD2 (7 bases). The germline gives CDR1 SGDLS, CDR2 YYNGEE. V was cut by 6 bases and J by 3 bases, with 19 bases left in between. The CDR3 loop spans 16 amino acids. The CDR3 DNA reads as TGTGCCAGCACTAAGGGGGAGGGGGGAAGCTACAATGAGCAGTTCTTC. Translating it yields CASTKGEGGSYNEQFF.

The chain links TRBV7-8 to TRBJ1-5; 7 bases fit TRBD1. The CDR3 contains 14 residues. CDR1 is SGHVS and CDR2 is FQNEAQ in the germline V gene. Trimming took 3 bases from V and 6 from J; bases not matched to a gene: 5. CDR3 protein: CASSFLQGSQPQHF. CDR3 bases: TGTGCCAGCAGCTTTCTACAGGGGAGTCAGCCCCAGCATTTT.

This clone was found a few times. The rearrangement uses TRBV2 and TRBJ2-7; 7 nucleotides align to TRBD1. The junction had 6 bases not matched to a gene; V was cut back by 1 base and J by 3 bases. This CDR3 has 15 residues. Looked up from germline, CDR1 is SNHLY and CDR2 is FYNNEI. The CDR3 bases are TGTGCCAGCAGTGAAGGTGGGGGACAGAACTACGAGCAGTACTTC. This sequence encodes CASSEGGGQNYEQYF.

This sequence joins TRBV7-6 and TRBJ2-7; 7 nucleotides match TRBD1. V dropped 5 bases and J dropped 6; count of bases not matched to a gene: 4. CDR1 is SGHVS and CDR2 is FNYEAQ in the germline V gene. CDR3 size: 12 residues. The CDR3 loop is CASSPDRVEQYF. CDR3 bases: TGTGCCAGCAGCCCAGACAGGGTCGAGCAGTACTTC.

This clone was detected a few times. The genes are TRBV5-4 and TRBJ2-1; 11 nucleotides agree with TRBD2. Germline lookup yields CDR1 SGHNT and CDR2 YYREEE (reference sequence). This CDR3 region has 17 residues. The J segment lost 8 bases and the V segment lost 6 bases, leaving 16 bases of the junction unmatched. The CDR3 region is CASTLKGRSGRVDEQFF. CDR3 bases: TGTGCCAGCACCCTAAAGGGTCGTAGCGGGAGGGTGGATGAGCAGTTCTTC.

V and J are TRBV14 and TRBJ2-4; TRBD2 might be the D (5 bases). There are 12 residues in the CDR3. Trimming pared 4 bases from V and 13 bases from J, leaving 14 bases between. CDR1 SGHDN and CDR2 FVKESK come from the germline V gene. The CDR3 sequence is CASSPGPGSQYF. Here the CDR3 DNA reads TGTGCCAGCAGCCCCGGCCCGGGATCCCAGTACTTC.

This sequence joins TRBV29-1 and TRBJ1-3, with 9 nucleotides matching TRBD1. The germline V gene encodes CDR1 SQVTM and CDR2 ANQGSEA. J lost 4 bases, V lost 4 bases, and 2 bases had no gene match. The CDR3 spans 13 residues. Here the CDR3 reads CSVGTGEGNTIYF. CDR3 in DNA: TGCAGCGTTGGGACAGGGGAAGGAAACACCATATATTTT.

This rearrangement joins TRBV7-2 to TRBJ2-7; 7 bases fit TRBD2. Germline assignment: CDR1 SGHTA and CDR2 FQGNSA. This CDR3 is built from 15 residues. V shed 1 base, J shed 5 bases, and the junction held 8 bases outside the gene matches. This CDR3 reads CASSLGAGRQNEQYF. For the CDR3, the DNA is TGTGCCAGCAGCTTAGGGGCCGGGAGGCAAAACGAGCAGTACTTC. Filled out from reference TRBV7-2 and TRBJ2-7, the complete variable domain reads GAGVSQSPSNKVTEKGKDVELRCDPISGHTALYWYRQSLGQGLEFLIYFQGNSAPDKSGLPSDRFSAERTGGSVSTLTIQRTQQEDSAVYLCASSLGAGRQNEQYFGPGTRLTVT.

J is TRBJ2-1 and V is TRBV5-4, with a tentative D call TRBD2 (6 bases). The CDR3 sequence is 13 residues long. Germline V gene sequence: CDR1 SGHNT, CDR2 YYREEE (reference sequence). Between the trimmed V and J ends, which lost 3 bases and 13 bases, there was a span of 17 bases. The CDR3 coding sequence is TGTGCCAGCAGCTCCCTGGTGGGGGGATACCAGTTCTTC. This codes for CASSSLVGGYQFF.

The chain carries TRBV15 and TRBJ1-2; 9 nucleotides align to TRBD1. The length of the CDR3 is 18 residues. Trimming cost V 0 bases and J 4 bases; bases outside gene matches: 12. Germline lookup yields CDR1 LNHNV and CDR2 YYDKDF (reference sequence). The CDR3 loop reads CATSRESGRGTGFYGYTF. CDR3 nucleotides: TGTGCCACCAGCAGAGAAAGTGGCCGAGGGACAGGGTTCTATGGCTACACCTTC.

Notes on this clone: At one end, the junction sequence differs from germline, possibly due to a read error. The chain joins TRBV27 to TRBJ2-7; TRBD2 is a possible D gene (6 bases). CDR3 length: 12 residues. CDR1 is MNHEY and CDR2 is SMNVEV in the germline V gene (reference sequence). CDR3 nucleotide sequence: TGTGCCAGCAGCCCCGCCGGGACTCCTCCCTCCTTC. Amino acids: CASSPAGTPPSF.

This chain joins TRBV5-1 and TRBJ1-2, with 8 bases that match TRBD1. Germline CDR1 SGHRS, CDR2 YFSETQ. The CDR3 sequence is 18 residues long. Trimming at V came to 0 bases and at J to 1 base, leaving 11 bases not matched to a gene. As DNA, the CDR3 is TGCGCCAGCAGCTTGGCCAGGAGGGGGACAGGACGTAACTATGGCTACACCTTC. Encoded protein: CASSLARRGTGRNYGYTF. Based on the CDR3 plus reference TRBV5-1 and TRBJ1-2, the full variable domain is KAGVTQTPRYLIKTRGQQVTLSCSPISGHRSVSWYQQTPGQGLQFLFEYFSETQRNKGNFPGRFSGRQFSNSRSEMNVSTLELGDSALYLCASSLARRGTGRNYGYTFGSGTRLTVV.

V usage is TRBV5-4 and J usage is TRBJ2-5; no definite D call. V was cut by 0 bases and J by 11 bases, with 17 bases left in between. Germline assignment: CDR1 SGHNT and CDR2 YYREEE (reference sequence). The CDR3 runs 14 residues. The CDR3 is CASSLGSPELEQYF. The CDR3 nucleotides read TGTGCCAGCAGCTTGGGGTCCCCCGAACTGGAGCAGTACTTC.

V gene TRBV19 combines with J gene TRBJ2-1, with TRBD2 as a possible D gene (5 bases). Trimming cost V 8 bases and J 2 bases, with 10 bases left between them. Germline V gives CDR1 LNHDA, CDR2 SQIVND (reference sequence). The CDR3 runs 13 residues. Here the CDR3 reads CASVEGPYNEQFF. CDR3 DNA sequence: TGTGCCAGTGTTGAGGGTCCCTACAATGAGCAGTTCTTC.

The V gene is TRBV15, the J gene TRBJ2-7; 7 bases are shared with TRBD1. With 4 bases clipped from V and 4 bases from J, the junction kept 1 base outside the gene matches. The length of the CDR3 is 12 residues. CDR1 LNHNV and CDR2 YYDKDF come from the germline V gene (reference sequence). The CDR3 protein is CATSMTGYEQYF. The CDR3 bases are TGTGCCACCAGCATGACAGGGTACGAGCAGTACTTC.

The rearrangement links TRBV7-2 to TRBJ2-7, with D possibly TRBD2 on 6 matching bases. V shed 6 bases and J shed 0 bases, with 15 bases lying between them. CDR1 SGHTA and CDR2 FQGNSA come from the germline V gene. This CDR3 spans 15 amino acids. The CDR3 nucleotides are TGTGCCAGCAGTGACCGGGTAGCGGTCTCCTACGAGCAGTACTTC. Translated: CASSDRVAVSYEQYF.

The chain is built from TRBV7-6 and TRBJ1-2; TRBD1 might be the D (6 bases). Looked up from germline, CDR1 is SGHVS and CDR2 is FNYEAQ. This CDR3 spans 16 amino acids. The V and J ends lost 1 base and 2 bases respectively, with 14 bases between them. CDR3 coding DNA: TGTGCCAGCAGCTTAGACTCGGGGGGCGCGAACTATGGCTACACCTTC. Translating it yields CASSLDSGGANYGYTF.

This sequence joins TRBV11-3 and TRBJ2-7; 7 bases are shared with TRBD1. Germline lookup yields CDR1 SGHNT and CDR2 YENEEA. CDR3 length: 15 amino acids. The V and J ends lost 0 bases and 5 bases, in that order; junction bases with no gene match: 7. The CDR3 sequence: CASSLDSGGRNEQYF. Here the CDR3 DNA reads TGTGCCAGCAGCTTAGATTCAGGGGGAAGAAACGAGCAGTACTTC. The variable domain in full, completed from reference TRBV11-3 and TRBJ2-7, reads EAGVVQSPRYKIIEKKQPVAFWCNPISGHNTLYWYLQNLGQGPELLIRYENEEAVDDSQLPKDRFSAERLKGVDSTLKIQPAELGDSAVYLCASSLDSGGRNEQYFGPGTRLTVT.

The chain employs TRBV6-5 and TRBJ2-5; 7 bases are a match to TRBD2. CDR1 MNHEY and CDR2 SVGAGI come from the germline V gene. The CDR3 covers 15 residues. V shed 0 bases and J 2 bases; nucleotides not matched to a gene: 3. CDR3 nucleotide sequence: TGTGCCAGCAGTTACTCGATGGGGGGGCAAGAGACCCAGTACTTC. This encodes CASSYSMGGQETQYF.

This chain joins TRBV2 and TRBJ2-7; 7 nucleotides line up with TRBD2. The V segment lost 8 bases and the J segment 1 base; nucleotides outside the gene matches: 14. CDR1 and CDR2 (germline): SNHLY, FYNNEI. CDR3 length equals 16 residues. The CDR3 nucleotides read TGTGCCAGCCCCCTCGCCGAGCCACTAGCGTCCTACGAGCAGTACTTC. This encodes CASPLAEPLASYEQYF.

This rearrangement joins TRBV9 to TRBJ2-1, with a tentative D call TRBD2 (7 bases). Germline-derived CDR1 and CDR2 are SGDLS and YYNGEE. The V gene lost 0 bases and the J gene lost 7 bases, with 17 bases spanning the gap. CDR3 length: 16 amino acids. CDR3: CASSVGGGPFGNEQFF. As DNA, the CDR3 is TGTGCCAGCAGCGTAGGGGGGGGCCCATTTGGAAATGAGCAGTTCTTC.

The genes are TRBV10-3 and TRBJ1-1; TRBD1 matches 12 bases. Looked up from germline, CDR1 is ENHRY and CDR2 is SYGVKD. V was clipped by 2 bases and J by 4 bases; unmatched bases: 2. The CDR3 sequence is 15 residues long. The DNA for the CDR3 is TGTGCCATCAGTGAGCCGGGACAGGGGGCCACTGAAGCTTTCTTT. Amino acids: CAISEPGQGATEAFF.

To note about this clone: In the same sample, other DNA sequences code for this CDR3. The V and J genes are TRBV7-2 and TRBJ2-1; TRBD2 aligns across 10 bases. V lost 2 bases to trimming and J lost 4 bases; unmatched junction nucleotides: 2. Per germline, CDR1 SGHTA and CDR2 FQGNSA. The CDR3 runs 15 residues. Here the CDR3 DNA reads TGTGCCAGCAGCTTAAGGACTAGCGGATACAATGAGCAGTTCTTC. Protein: CASSLRTSGYNEQFF.